The present TCR beta chain was sequenced within a study of shared clonotypes between healthy human individuals (dated by TCRdb to the early 2020s). In the study overall: A couple of women and a few men aged 18 to 49 years were included in the cohort. The study deeply sequenced blood TCR repertoires of about 5 healthy adults to estimate repertoire size and the extent of clonotype sharing between individuals. Different laboratories and diverse techniques were used to prepare libraries and sequence TCR repertoires, to increase sequencing depth and limit assay-specific biases. Between about 0.8 and 9 billion PBMCs per donor were obtained by leukapheresis. The paper as a whole reports these results and caveats: The small number of donors limited the genetic and exposure-history diversity represented. Pairwise subsampling led to the expectation that sequencing depth would affect the degree of clonotype sharing among donors. Only blood was sampled, and tissue TCR repertoires likely differ from those in blood.

TCR CDR3 regions were amplified from genomic DNA by multiplex PCR using the deep immunoSEQ assay. For each cell subset, the extracted genomic DNA was distributed evenly across all wells of several immunoSEQ 96-well plates, and each plate served as one replicate. For unsorted PBMC, about 0.3 ug genomic DNA, equal to around 30,000 T cell genomes, was loaded into each replicate PCR. Unsorted PBMC genomic DNA was sequenced across ten immunoSEQ deep assay plates. The purified libraries were quantified using a Qubit 3.0 fluorometer, sized with a Bioanalyzer 2100, and then quantified again using the KAPA Library Quantification kit. Every immunoSEQ 96-well plate was sequenced on a separate single-read 150-cycle Illumina NextSeq 550 flow cell. As for how the authors treated the data: Because only junctional sequences without quality scores were contained in the immunoSEQ output, filtering matching that applied to full-length reads could not be performed. To assign V/J genes and CDR3, sequences were annotated using PyIR, a Python wrapper for IgBLAST v1.9, with IMGT germline references. Reads were removed for weak V/J assignments (E-value above 1e-6), missing CDR3, stop codons, out-of-frame junctions, or ambiguous translated residues. V3J clonotypes were defined as sequences sharing the same inferred V gene, J gene, and CDR3 amino acid sequence. To compute the percentage overlap between repertoires, the number of shared unique clonotypes was divided by the size of the smaller repertoire. Repertoire richness was assessed with RTK rarefaction, the Chao1 estimator, and Recon v2.1 estimates of unobserved clonotypes. TCRdb obtained this table from immuneACCESS and retained in-frame rearrangements with V and J assigned. These tables miss some clones; where compared with another copy, unresolved V genes account for less than half of the shortfall, and the remainder is unexplained. V and J calls and clone size come straight from that table; D and trimming were deduced from the DNA. In this sample the table shows about 490,000 clones, over 75% of which occur a single time. Roughly 12% of the sample belongs to the ten largest clones.

The CDR3 runs 17 amino acids, cysteine and phenylalanine included. This entry keeps only the CDR3 DNA: 51 bases, framed from base 1. V is reduced by 3 bases and J by 6 bases, leaving a spacing of 21 bases between them. Reading the germline V gene gives CDR1 MGHRA and CDR2 YSYEKL. As concerns this clone: Its recognized antigen is unknown. No base quality information exists; no much larger clone differs at one position.

Donors were healthy HIV-negative adults with no recently reported acute infections or vaccinations. Every donor was a Caucasian adult living in Nashville, Tennessee, USA. For unsorted samples, tens of millions of PBMCs were counted, and genomic DNA was extracted using the QIAamp DNA Blood Mini kit. Blood was obtained by leukapheresis, after which PBMCs were separated by Ficoll-Histopaque density gradient centrifugation and cryopreserved in liquid nitrogen vapor phase. The chain employs TRBV4-1 and TRBJ1-5, and the D gene may be TRBD1, 6 bases matching. The sequenced sample consisted of PBMCs. The origin of this receptor is a woman between 40 and 55 years old in good health. Some clones in this sample may be carry-over from other donors' samples. The bases read TGCGCCAGCAGCCAGGGCCCGGGCAGGGGTCTGGGTCAGCCCCAGCATTTT. Translation gives CASSQGPGRGLGQPQHF.